The source of this TCR beta chain is a study of CD8 T cells in ankylosing spondylitis. This clonotype was counted only a few times. Its antigen is not identified. Overall study results and limits: About 8 highly homologous variants made up a TCR beta motif that seemed to typify ankylosing spondylitis blood. Some of the motif variants had earlier been found in reactive arthritis patients' fluid and blood.

TCRdb re-called the 5' RACE reads through MiXCR, storing one row per CDR3 protein. Among 670,000 or so distinct CDR3 sequences, around 20% were seen once, and the ten largest hold around 19%. Specimen: blood, either unsorted or a sorted T cell fraction (not recorded which). The TCR sequence derives from a male donor with ankylosing spondylitis.

The CDR3 DNA sequence: TGTGCCAGCAGTTTATTGTTAGGTTCGACAGACAACACTGAAGCTTTCTTT. Translating it yields CASSLLLGSTDNTEAFF. The chain carries TRBV28 and TRBJ1-1, with D possibly TRBD1 on 5 matching bases. CDR3 length equals 17 residues. V was cut by 1 base and J by 2 bases, with 17 bases left in between. The germline V gene encodes CDR1 MDHEN and CDR2 SYDVKM.